What follows are 24 T cell receptor beta chains derived from one specimen sequenced in a study of cytomegalovirus exposure and HLA in healthy donors. Vbeta (60) and Jbeta (13) primers were used in the PCR. Method: immunoSEQ multiplex PCR; TCRdb's copy keeps in-frame clones and lacks some. The sample yields some 140,000 clones, under 85% seen once. Source material: PBMCs. The source is a man aged 18 to 35 in good health and CMV-seronegative.

The chain employs TRBV14 and TRBJ1-5, with a tentative D call TRBD1 (5 bases). The CDR3 is made up of 17 amino acids. V lost 0 bases to trimming and J lost 0 bases, with 12 bases between them. Germline CDR1 is SGHDN and CDR2 is FVKESK. The CDR3 protein is CASSQDQVGDSNQPQHF. The DNA for the CDR3 is TGTGCCAGCAGCCAAGATCAAGTAGGGGATAGCAATCAGCCCCAGCATTTT.

V is TRBV25-1 and J is TRBJ2-1, with no clear D. CDR3 length equals 12 residues. Trimming left V 4 bases short and J 8 bases short, with 9 bases between. Per germline, CDR1 MGHDK and CDR2 SYGVNS. The CDR3 DNA reads as TGTGCCAGCAGTGTCGACCGGGATGAGCAGTTCTTC. This gives the protein CASSVDRDEQFF.

CDR3 DNA: TGCGCCAGCCGGAATCCGGGACAGACCTACGAGCAGTACTTC. It codes for CASRNPGQTYEQYF. This chain joins TRBV5-1 and TRBJ2-7, with TRBD1 identical over 7 bases. Unmatched junction bases numbered 9, after V lost 7 bases and J lost 2 bases. There are 14 residues in the CDR3. CDR1 and CDR2 (germline): SGHRS, YFSETQ.

The genes are TRBV16 and TRBJ2-7; TRBD1 agrees at 12 bases. V shed 5 bases and J 7 bases; nucleotides not matched to a gene: 12. CDR1 is KGHSY and CDR2 is FQNENV in the germline V gene. There are 16 residues in the CDR3. In DNA, the CDR3 is TGTGCCAGCAGCAATACATCGGGACAGGGGGCTATGGAGCAGTACTTC. Translating it yields CASSNTSGQGAMEQYF.

The rearrangement joins TRBV2 to TRBJ1-2; TRBD1 agrees at 8 bases. With V trimmed by 6 bases and J by 6 bases, 6 bases remained unmatched. The CDR3 runs to 13 residues. CDR1 and CDR2 (germline): SNHLY, FYNNEI. CDR3 in amino acids: CASSADRVHGYTF. CDR3 in DNA: TGTGCCAGCAGCGCGGACAGGGTCCATGGCTACACCTTC.

The V call is TRBV6-6, the J call TRBJ2-7; 10 positions match TRBD1. Germline CDR1 and CDR2: MNHNY and SVGAGI (reference sequence). The CDR3 totals 16 residues. Losses at the gene ends were 2 bases for V and 0 bases for J; bases not matched to a gene: 4. The CDR3, as DNA: TGTGCCAGCAGTTACCCCGGGACAGGGGTCTCCTACGAGCAGTACTTC. This codes for CASSYPGTGVSYEQYF.

The chain links TRBV6-1 to TRBJ1-3, with D possibly TRBD1 on 5 matching bases. Germline CDR1 reads MNHNS; CDR2 reads SASEGT. The length of the CDR3 is 13 residues. The V end lost 7 bases, the J end lost 7 bases, and 14 bases lay between the germline ends. The CDR3 here is CASTPGVGNTIYF. The CDR3 DNA is TGTGCCAGCACCCCGGGGGTCGGGAACACCATATATTTT.

V is TRBV7-6 and J is TRBJ2-2; TRBD2 aligns across 7 bases. J lost 5 bases, V lost 4 bases, and 10 bases had no gene match. This CDR3 comprises 16 residues. The germline gives CDR1 SGHVS, CDR2 FNYEAQ. The CDR3 region is CASSSPPGGVTGELFF. CDR3 coding DNA: TGTGCCAGCAGCTCCCCGCCGGGGGGTGTGACCGGGGAGCTGTTTTTT.

This chain joins TRBV4-2 and TRBJ1-2; 9 nucleotides match TRBD1. Germline CDR1 and CDR2: LGHNA and YNFKEQ. The CDR3 spans 16 residues. After removal of 1 base from V and 0 bases from J, the junction contained 3 bases not matched to a gene. The CDR3 is CASSQGDRVANYGYTF. The CDR3 bases are TGTGCCAGCAGCCAAGGGGACAGGGTCGCTAACTATGGCTACACCTTC.

Regarding this clone: Compared with germline, one end of the junction differs, possibly owing to a read error. This chain links TRBV4-1 with TRBJ2-7; possibly TRBD2 for D (6 bases). Germline lookup yields CDR1 MGHRA and CDR2 YSYEKL. CDR3 length: 12 residues. The CDR3 here is CASSQGLRDFVF. Written as DNA, the CDR3 is TGCGCCAGCAGCCAAGGGTTGCGGGACTTTGTCTTC.

The chain combines TRBV5-1 with TRBJ1-4; D may be TRBD1 (5 bases). The CDR3 has 15 residues. With 4 bases removed from V and 7 bases from J, the gap between germline ends came to 17 bases. Germline V gene sequence: CDR1 SGHRS, CDR2 YFSETQ. CDR3 protein: CASSRLGGAAEKLFF. CDR3 in DNA: TGCGCCAGCAGCCGATTGGGAGGGGCAGCTGAAAAACTGTTTTTT.

This chain uses TRBV2 with TRBJ2-1; TRBD2 aligns across 12 bases. J lost 10 bases, V lost 7 bases, and 5 bases had no gene match. There are 13 residues in the CDR3. From germline, CDR1 is SNHLY and CDR2 FYNNEI. CDR3 sequence: CASMTTSGGEQFF. For the CDR3, the DNA is TGTGCCAGCATGACGACTAGCGGGGGAGAGCAGTTCTTC.

V is TRBV6-5 and J is TRBJ1-6; 8 bases map to TRBD1. This CDR3 has 14 residues. CDR1 and CDR2 (germline): MNHEY, SVGAGI. Losses at the gene ends were 4 bases for V and 9 bases for J; bases not matched to a gene: 5. Here the CDR3 DNA reads TGTGCCAGCAGTTTGGACAGGGATGGTTCACCCCTCCACTTT. This sequence encodes CASSLDRDGSPLHF.

The genes are TRBV4-1 and TRBJ2-7, with D tentatively TRBD1 (6 bases). CDR1 is MGHRA and CDR2 is YSYEKL in the germline V gene. Trimming left V 2 bases short and J 0 bases short, with 14 bases between. CDR3 length: 16 residues. The CDR3 loop is CASSQQGQVPSYEQYF. For the CDR3, the DNA is TGCGCCAGCAGCCAACAGGGACAAGTACCCTCCTACGAGCAGTACTTC.

The genes are TRBV2 and TRBJ2-7, with 11 bases matching TRBD2. Germline loops: CDR1 SNHLY, CDR2 FYNNEI. After removal of 5 bases from V and 1 base from J, the junction contained 4 bases not matched to a gene. This CDR3 has 15 residues. The CDR3 loop is CASSPLAGASYEQYF. CDR3 in DNA: TGTGCCAGCAGTCCACTAGCGGGGGCTTCCTACGAGCAGTACTTC.

V is TRBV30 and J is TRBJ1-2; possible D gene TRBD1, 6 bases. The CDR3 loop spans 11 amino acids. Germline V CDR1 and CDR2: GTSNPN, SVGIG (reference sequence). CDR3 in DNA: TGTGCTAGTAGGGGGGGTGGTGGCTACACCTTC. Translation: CASRGGGGYTF.

This chain's CDR3 is CASSFAGGVSGYTF. CDR3 DNA: TGTGCCAGCAGCTTCGCAGGGGGCGTCAGTGGCTACACCTTC. The chain carries TRBV7-9 and TRBJ1-2; 8 nucleotides match TRBD1. The junction had 7 bases not matched to a gene; V was cut back by 3 bases and J by 7 bases. Germline V lookup: CDR1 SEHNR, CDR2 FQNEAQ (reference sequence). The CDR3 has 14 amino acids.

The chain joins TRBV5-4 to TRBJ2-7; the D gene is possibly TRBD1 (5 bases). This CDR3 contains 14 residues. The germline V gene encodes CDR1 SGHNT and CDR2 YYREEE (reference sequence). The V gene lost 3 bases and the J gene lost 3 bases, with 13 bases spanning the gap. The CDR3 nucleotides are TGTGCCAGCAGCTCCGACACAGGATACTACGAGCAGTACTTC. It translates to CASSSDTGYYEQYF.

CDR3 sequence reads: CASSLVAGSADTQYF. The CDR3 nucleotides read TGTGCCAGCTCATTGGTAGCGGGGTCGGCAGATACGCAGTATTTT. The gene calls are TRBV18 and TRBJ2-3; 8 bases fit TRBD2. V was clipped by 5 bases and J by 4 bases; unmatched bases: 8. The CDR3 has 15 amino acids. The V gene's germline CDR1 is KGHSH and CDR2 LQKENI.

This clone was observed once. The chain joins TRBV12-5 to TRBJ1-5; no firm D call. V was cut by 0 bases and J by 4 bases, with 16 bases left in between. The CDR3 covers 17 residues. Germline V gene data show CDR1 as LGHNT and CDR2 as FRNRAP. In nucleotides, the CDR3 is TGTGCTAGTGGTTTGGTACCTGGGGTGGCGGGGAATCAGCCCCAGCATTTT. This gives the protein CASGLVPGVAGNQPQHF.

The gene calls are TRBV29-1 and TRBJ2-1; 8 nucleotides agree with TRBD1. Germline-derived CDR1 and CDR2 are SQVTM and ANQGSEA. The ends lost 7 bases at V and 7 bases at J; junction bases unmatched: 12. The CDR3 consists of 14 residues. CDR3 in amino acids: CSAHWARGLNEQFF. The CDR3 DNA follows: TGCAGCGCCCACTGGGCCAGGGGGCTGAATGAGCAGTTCTTC.

The chain recombines TRBV5-6 with TRBJ1-2; no clear D. CDR1 is SGHDT and CDR2 is YYEEEE in the germline V gene. The CDR3 totals 13 residues. Between the trimmed V and J ends, which lost 0 bases and 8 bases, there was a span of 11 bases. This CDR3 reads CASSLASVRGYTF. The CDR3 DNA reads TGTGCCAGCAGCTTGGCTTCCGTTAGAGGCTACACCTTC.

This clone was counted once. The chain joins TRBV29-1 to TRBJ1-3; D is perhaps TRBD1 (5 bases). The CDR3 covers 15 residues. Germline loops: CDR1 SQVTM, CDR2 ANQGSEA. Trimming shortened V by 5 bases and J by 2 bases, and 16 bases separated the two germline ends. CDR3 DNA: TGCAGCGTTCTGAAGAACCAGGGCACTGGAAACACCATATATTTT. Its translation: CSVLKNQGTGNTIYF. The full variable domain, rest sourced from reference TRBV29-1 and TRBJ1-3, is SAVISQKPSRDICQRGTSLTIQCQVDSQVTMMFWYRQQPGQSLTLIATANQGSEATYESGFVIDKFPISRPNLTFSTLTVSNMSPEDSSIYLCSVLKNQGTGNTIYFGEGSWLTVV.

The V call is TRBV14, the J call TRBJ2-7; D is unclear. Trimming stripped 0 bases from V and 6 bases from J, with 18 bases between. The CDR3 is 16 amino acids. Germline-derived CDR1 and CDR2 are SGHDN and FVKESK. The CDR3 sequence is CASSQDRLGSGSEQYF. The CDR3 DNA follows: TGTGCCAGCAGCCAAGATCGTTTGGGCTCAGGTTCCGAGCAGTACTTC.